The entry below describes one T cell receptor (beta chain). Its antigen is not identified. The sample comes from a study of cytomegalovirus exposure and HLA in healthy donors. Study in general: The 120 or so validation repertoires were reported in a later analysis to have been generated on the same platform as the roughly 700 first-cohort repertoires.

V lost 0 bases and J lost 4, with 15 bases in between. Germline values: CDR1 LGHNA, CDR2 YSLEER. The CDR3 runs to 17 residues. Whole-study findings and limits: Testing in vitro showed three CMV-associated chains specific for CMV antigens. According to the study, 160 or so TCR beta chains were cytomegalovirus-associated.

Libraries were prepared by immunoSEQ multiplex PCR; TCRdb keeps only in-frame clonotypes and omits some of them. The sample includes about 120,000 clones, 88% of them seen just once. Sequencing was performed on PBMCs. The receptor comes from a man younger than 35 in good health and CMV-seronegative. This chain joins TRBV4-3 and TRBJ2-2; the D gene is possibly TRBD2 (6 bases). CDR3 in amino acids: CASSQDRRLEGTGELFF. CDR3 bases: TGCGCCAGCAGCCAAGATCGGAGGCTGGAGGGCACCGGGGAGCTGTTTTTT.